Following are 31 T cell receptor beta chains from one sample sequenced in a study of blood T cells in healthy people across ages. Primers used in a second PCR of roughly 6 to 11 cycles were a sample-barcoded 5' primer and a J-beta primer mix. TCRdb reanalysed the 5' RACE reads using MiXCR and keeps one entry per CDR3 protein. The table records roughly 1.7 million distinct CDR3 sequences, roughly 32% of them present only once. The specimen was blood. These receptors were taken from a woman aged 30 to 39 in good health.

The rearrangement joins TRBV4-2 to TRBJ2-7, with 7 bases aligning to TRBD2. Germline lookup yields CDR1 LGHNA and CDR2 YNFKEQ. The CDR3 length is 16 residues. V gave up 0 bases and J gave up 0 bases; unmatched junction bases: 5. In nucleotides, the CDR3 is TGTGCCAGCAGCCAAGAAGAGGCTAGCGGCTCCTACGAGCAGTACTTC. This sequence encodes CASSQEEASGSYEQYF.

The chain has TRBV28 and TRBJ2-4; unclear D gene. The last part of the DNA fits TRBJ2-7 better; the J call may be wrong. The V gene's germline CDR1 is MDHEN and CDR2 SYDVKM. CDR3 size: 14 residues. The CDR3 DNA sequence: TGTGCCAGCACCCTGGGGATGGGGAACTACGAGCAGTACTTC. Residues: CASTLGMGNYEQYF.

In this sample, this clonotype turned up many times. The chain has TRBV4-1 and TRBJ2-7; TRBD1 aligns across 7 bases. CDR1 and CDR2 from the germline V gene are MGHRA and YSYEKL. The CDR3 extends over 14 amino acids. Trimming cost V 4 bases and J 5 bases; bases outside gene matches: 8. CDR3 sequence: CASSPGQDIDEQYF. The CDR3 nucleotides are TGCGCCAGCAGCCCAGGACAGGATATAGACGAGCAGTACTTC.

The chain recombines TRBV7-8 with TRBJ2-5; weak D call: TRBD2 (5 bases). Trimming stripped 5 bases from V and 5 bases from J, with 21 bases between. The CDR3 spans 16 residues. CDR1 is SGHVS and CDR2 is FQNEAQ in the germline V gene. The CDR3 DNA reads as TGTGCCAGCAGCCTACATCCCAGGCCCCCGGGGGAGACCCAGTACTTC. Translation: CASSLHPRPPGETQYF. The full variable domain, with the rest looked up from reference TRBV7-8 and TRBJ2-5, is GAGVSQSPRYKVAKRGQDVALRCDPISGHVSLFWYQQALGQGPEFLTYFQNEAQLDKSGLPSDRFFAERPEGSVSTLKIQRTQQEDSAVYLCASSLHPRPPGETQYFGPGTRLLVL.

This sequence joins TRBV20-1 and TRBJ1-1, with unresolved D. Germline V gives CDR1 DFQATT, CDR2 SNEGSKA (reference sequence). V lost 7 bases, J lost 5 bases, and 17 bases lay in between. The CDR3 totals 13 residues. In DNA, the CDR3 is TGCAGTGTGGTCGGCCTTGGGTTGACTGAAGCTTTCTTT. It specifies CSVVGLGLTEAFF.

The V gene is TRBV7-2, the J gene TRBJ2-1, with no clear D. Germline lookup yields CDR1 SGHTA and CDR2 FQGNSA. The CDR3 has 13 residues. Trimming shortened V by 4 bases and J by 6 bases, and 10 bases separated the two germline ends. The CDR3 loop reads CASSSRPFNEQFF. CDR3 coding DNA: TGTGCCAGCAGCTCCCGACCATTCAATGAGCAGTTCTTC.

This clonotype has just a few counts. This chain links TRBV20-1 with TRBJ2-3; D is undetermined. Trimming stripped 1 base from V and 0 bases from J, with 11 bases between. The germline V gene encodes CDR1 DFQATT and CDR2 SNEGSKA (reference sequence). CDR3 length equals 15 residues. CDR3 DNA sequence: TGCAGTGCTAGAGTAATAGGAAAAAGCACAGATACGCAGTATTTT. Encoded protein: CSARVIGKSTDTQYF.

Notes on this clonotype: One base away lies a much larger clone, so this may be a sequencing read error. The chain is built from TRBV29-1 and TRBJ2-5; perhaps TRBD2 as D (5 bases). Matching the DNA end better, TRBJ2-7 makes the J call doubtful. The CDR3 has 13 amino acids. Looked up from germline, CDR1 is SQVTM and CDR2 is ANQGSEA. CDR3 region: CSVADRTSYEQYF. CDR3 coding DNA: TGCAGCGTTGCCGACCGTACTAGCTACGAGCAGTACTTC.

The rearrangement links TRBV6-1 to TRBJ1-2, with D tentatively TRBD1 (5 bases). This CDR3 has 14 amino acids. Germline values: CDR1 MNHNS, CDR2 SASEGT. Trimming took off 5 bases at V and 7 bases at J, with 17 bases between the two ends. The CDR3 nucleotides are TGTGCCAGCAGTCGCCCTCCCGGGGCGGGTGGCTACACCTTC. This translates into CASSRPPGAGGYTF.

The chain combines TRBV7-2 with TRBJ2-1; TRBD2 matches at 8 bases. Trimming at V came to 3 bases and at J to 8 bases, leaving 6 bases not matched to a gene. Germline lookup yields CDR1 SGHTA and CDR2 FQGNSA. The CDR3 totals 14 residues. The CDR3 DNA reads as TGTGCCAGCAGCTTTAGCGGGACTGTCTATGAGCAGTTCTTC. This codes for CASSFSGTVYEQFF.

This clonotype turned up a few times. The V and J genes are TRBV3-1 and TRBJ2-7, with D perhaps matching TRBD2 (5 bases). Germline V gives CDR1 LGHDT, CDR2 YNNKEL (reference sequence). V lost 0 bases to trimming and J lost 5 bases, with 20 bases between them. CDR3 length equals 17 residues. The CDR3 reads CASSQETLAEENNEQYF. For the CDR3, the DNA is TGTGCCAGCAGCCAAGAGACCCTTGCGGAGGAAAATAACGAGCAGTACTTC.

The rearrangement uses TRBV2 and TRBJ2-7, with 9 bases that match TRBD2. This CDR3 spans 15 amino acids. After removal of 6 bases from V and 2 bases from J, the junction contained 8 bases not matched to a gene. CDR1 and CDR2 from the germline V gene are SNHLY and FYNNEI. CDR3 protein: CASRTQREVAYEQYF. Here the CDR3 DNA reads TGTGCCAGCAGAACCCAGCGGGAGGTGGCCTACGAGCAGTACTTC. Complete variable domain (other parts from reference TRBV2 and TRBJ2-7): EPEVTQTPSHQVTQMGQEVILRCVPISNHLYFYWYRQILGQKVEFLVSFYNNEISEKSEIFDDQFSVERPDGSNFTLKIRSTKLEDSAMYFCASRTQREVAYEQYFGPGTRLTVT.

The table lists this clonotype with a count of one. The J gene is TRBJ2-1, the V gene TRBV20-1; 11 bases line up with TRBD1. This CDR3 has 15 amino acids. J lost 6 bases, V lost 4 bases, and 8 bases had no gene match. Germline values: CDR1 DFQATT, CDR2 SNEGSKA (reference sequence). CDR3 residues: CSATGTGGRGNEQFF. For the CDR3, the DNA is TGCAGTGCTACCGGGACAGGGGGGCGAGGCAATGAGCAGTTCTTC.

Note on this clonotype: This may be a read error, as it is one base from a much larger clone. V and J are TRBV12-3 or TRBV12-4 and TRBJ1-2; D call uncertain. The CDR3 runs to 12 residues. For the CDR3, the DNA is TGTGCCAGCGGAGGGATAGGGTATGGCCACACCTTC. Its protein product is CASGGIGYGHTF.

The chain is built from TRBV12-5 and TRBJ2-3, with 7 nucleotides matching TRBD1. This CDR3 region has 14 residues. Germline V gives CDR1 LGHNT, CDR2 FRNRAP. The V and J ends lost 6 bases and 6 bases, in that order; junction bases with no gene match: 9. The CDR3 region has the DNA TGTGCTAGTGGCATGGGACAGAGGGGCGATACGCAGTATTTT. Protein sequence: CASGMGQRGDTQYF.

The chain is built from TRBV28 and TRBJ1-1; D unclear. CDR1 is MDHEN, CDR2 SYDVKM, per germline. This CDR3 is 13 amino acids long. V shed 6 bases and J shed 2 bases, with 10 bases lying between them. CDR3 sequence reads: CASRTPINTEAFF. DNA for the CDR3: TGTGCCAGCAGGACTCCGATAAACACTGAAGCTTTCTTT.

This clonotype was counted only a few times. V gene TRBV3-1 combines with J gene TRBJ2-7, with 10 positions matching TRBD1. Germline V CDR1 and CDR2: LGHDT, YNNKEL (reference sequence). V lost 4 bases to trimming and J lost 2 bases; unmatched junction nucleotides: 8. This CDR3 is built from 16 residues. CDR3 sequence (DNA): TGTGCCAGCAGCCTGATGACAGGGGGCTACCCCTACGAGCAGTACTTC. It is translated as CASSLMTGGYPYEQYF.

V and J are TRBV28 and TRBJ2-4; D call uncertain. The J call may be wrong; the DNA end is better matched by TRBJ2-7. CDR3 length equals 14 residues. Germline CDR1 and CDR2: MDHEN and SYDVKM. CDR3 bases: TGTGCCAGCAGTTTGCGGAACTCCCTGTACGAGCAGTACTTC. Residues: CASSLRNSLYEQYF.

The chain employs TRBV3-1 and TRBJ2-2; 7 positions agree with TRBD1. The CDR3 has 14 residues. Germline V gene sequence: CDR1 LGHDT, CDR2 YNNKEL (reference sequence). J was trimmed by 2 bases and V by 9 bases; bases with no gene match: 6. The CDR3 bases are TGTGCCAGATCGACAGGGATCAACACCGGGGAGCTGTTTTTT. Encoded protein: CARSTGINTGELFF.

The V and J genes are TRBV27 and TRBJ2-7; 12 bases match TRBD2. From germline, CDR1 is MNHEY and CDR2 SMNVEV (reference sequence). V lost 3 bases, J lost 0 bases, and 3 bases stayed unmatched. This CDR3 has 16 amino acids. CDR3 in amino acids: CASSFLAGGSSYEQYF. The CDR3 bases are TGTGCCAGCAGTTTCCTAGCGGGAGGGAGCTCCTACGAGCAGTACTTC.

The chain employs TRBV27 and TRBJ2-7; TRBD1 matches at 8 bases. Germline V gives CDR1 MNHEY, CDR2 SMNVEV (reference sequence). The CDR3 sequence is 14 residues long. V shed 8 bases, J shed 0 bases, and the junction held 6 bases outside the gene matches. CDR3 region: CASGDRGLSYEQYF. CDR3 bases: TGTGCCAGCGGTGACAGGGGCCTCTCCTACGAGCAGTACTTC.

CDR3 nucleotide sequence: TGCGCCAGCAGCCAACTAGCGGGGGACTCCGAGCAGTACTTC. Its translation: CASSQLAGDSEQYF. The J gene is TRBJ2-7, the V gene TRBV5-1; TRBD2 matches at 11 bases. V dropped 4 bases and J dropped 6; count of bases not matched to a gene: 6. Germline CDR1 SGHRS, CDR2 YFSETQ. The CDR3 is made up of 14 amino acids.

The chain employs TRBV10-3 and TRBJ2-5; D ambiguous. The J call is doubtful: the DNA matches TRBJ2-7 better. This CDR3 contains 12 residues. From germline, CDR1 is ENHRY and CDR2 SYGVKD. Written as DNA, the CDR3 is TGTGCCATCAGTGAGTCGTGGTACGAGCAGTACTTC. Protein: CAISESWYEQYF.

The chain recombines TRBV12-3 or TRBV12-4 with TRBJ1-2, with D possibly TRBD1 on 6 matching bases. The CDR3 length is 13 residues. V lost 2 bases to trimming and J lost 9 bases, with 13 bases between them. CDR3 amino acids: CASSLRQGTRYTF. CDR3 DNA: TGTGCCAGCAGTTTACGCCAGGGGACGCGCTACACCTTC.

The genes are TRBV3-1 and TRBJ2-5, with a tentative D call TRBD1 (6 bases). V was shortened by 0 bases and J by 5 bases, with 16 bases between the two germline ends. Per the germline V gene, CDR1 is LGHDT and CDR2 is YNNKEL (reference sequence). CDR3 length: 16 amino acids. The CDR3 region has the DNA TGTGCCAGCAGCCAAGATCGGTCACAGGGATGGGAGACCCAGTACTTC. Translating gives CASSQDRSQGWETQYF.

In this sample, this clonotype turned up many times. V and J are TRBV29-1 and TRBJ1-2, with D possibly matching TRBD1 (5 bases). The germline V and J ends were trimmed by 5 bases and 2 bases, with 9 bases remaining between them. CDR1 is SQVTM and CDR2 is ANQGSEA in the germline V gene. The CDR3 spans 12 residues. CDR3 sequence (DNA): TGCAGCGTTTCGGCAGGGAACTATGGCTACACCTTC. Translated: CSVSAGNYGYTF.

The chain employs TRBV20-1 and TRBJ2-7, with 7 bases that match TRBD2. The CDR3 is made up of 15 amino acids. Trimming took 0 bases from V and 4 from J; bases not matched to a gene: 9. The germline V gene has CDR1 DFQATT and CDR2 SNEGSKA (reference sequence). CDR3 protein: CSARDGGRAGYEQYF. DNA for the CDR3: TGCAGTGCTAGAGATGGTGGGAGGGCCGGGTACGAGCAGTACTTC.

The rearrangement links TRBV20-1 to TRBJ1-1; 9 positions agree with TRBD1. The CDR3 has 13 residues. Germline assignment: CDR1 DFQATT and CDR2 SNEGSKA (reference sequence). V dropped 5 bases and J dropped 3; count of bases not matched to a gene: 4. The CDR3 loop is CSAGTGSDTEAFF. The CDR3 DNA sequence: TGCAGTGCTGGGACAGGGTCGGACACTGAAGCTTTCTTT.

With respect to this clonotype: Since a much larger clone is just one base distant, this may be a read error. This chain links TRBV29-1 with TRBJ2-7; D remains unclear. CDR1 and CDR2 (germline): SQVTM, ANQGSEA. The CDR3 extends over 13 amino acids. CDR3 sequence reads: CSVVSLSSHEQYF. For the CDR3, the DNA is TGCAGCGTTGTGTCCCTCAGCTCCCACGAGCAGTACTTC.

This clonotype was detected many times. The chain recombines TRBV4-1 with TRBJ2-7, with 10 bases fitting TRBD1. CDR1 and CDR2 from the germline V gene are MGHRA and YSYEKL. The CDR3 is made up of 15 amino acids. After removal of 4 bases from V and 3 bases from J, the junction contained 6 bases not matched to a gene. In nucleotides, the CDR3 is TGCGCCAGCAGCCTGTCCGGGACAGGGGACTACGAGCAGTACTTC. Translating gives CASSLSGTGDYEQYF.

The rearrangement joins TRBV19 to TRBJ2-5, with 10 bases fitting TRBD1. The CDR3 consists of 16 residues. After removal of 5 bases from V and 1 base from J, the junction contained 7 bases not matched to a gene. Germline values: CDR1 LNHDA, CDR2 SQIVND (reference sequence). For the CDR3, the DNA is TGTGCCAGTAGTCTGACAGGGGGCAAGGGCCAAGAGACCCAGTACTTC. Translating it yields CASSLTGGKGQETQYF.